This T cell receptor beta chain was captured by sequencing in a study of tumor-infiltrating lymphocytes in oesophageal squamous cell carcinoma. TCRdb reanalysed the PCR reads using MiXCR and keeps one entry per CDR3 protein. In the table there are about 19,000 distinct CDR3 sequences, roughly 40% of which are singletons. The CDR3 runs to 14 residues. V usage is TRBV12-3 or TRBV12-4 and J usage is TRBJ2-5, with D perhaps being TRBD1 or TRBD2 (5 bases each). With the DNA end fitting TRBJ2-7 better, the J assignment may be wrong. The receptor was derived from a male donor with esophageal squamous cell carcinoma. What was sequenced was esophageal tumor tissue. DNA for the CDR3: TGTGCCAGCAGCCGAACCGGGACGATCTACGAGCAGTACTTC. Encoded protein: CASSRTGTIYEQYF.